This entry describes one T cell receptor beta chain. This sample is drawn from a study of control samples from healthy donors and cancer patients. Clones were read by immunoSEQ multiplex PCR, and TCRdb kept only the in-frame ones, dropping some. The sample consists of 100,000 to 150,000 clones, 80% to 95% of them appearing once. The length of the CDR3 is 14 residues. V was shortened by 5 bases and J by 0 bases, with 10 bases between the two germline ends. Germline assignment: CDR1 LGHNA and CDR2 YSLEER. The rearrangement joins TRBV4-3 to TRBJ1-2, with TRBD1 as a possible D gene (5 bases). This receptor was identified in an elderly man with head and neck cancer. Sequences were obtained from PBMCs. The CDR3 reads CASSTGFTNYGYTF. The CDR3 region has the DNA TGCGCCAGCAGCACAGGTTTTACTAACTATGGCTACACCTTC.